Included here is one TCR beta chain sequence, with context. The antigen is undetermined. The sample comes from a study of T cells in Graves' hyperthyroidism and ophthalmopathy. Template material for amplifying TCR beta CDR3 regions consisted of RNA transcripts. In the first-round RT-PCR of the TCR CDR3, the HTBI primer set was used. TCRdb re-called the multiplex PCR reads through MiXCR, storing one row per CDR3 protein. Here the sample spans about 610,000 distinct CDR3 sequences, about half being singletons. Points from the study as a whole: Blood samples included most of the expanded thyroid clonotypes exceeding 0.001.

Sequencing used peripheral blood or thyroid tissue (not recorded which). The TCR originated in a woman under 30 with Graves' hyperthyroidism.

The CDR3 loop is CASSSTGNDSPLHF. CDR3 nucleotides: TGTGCCAGCAGCAGCACCGGGAACGATTCACCCCTCCACTTT. The genes are TRBV3-1 and TRBJ1-6; D is unresolved. The V end was cut by 5 bases, the J end by 8 bases, with 13 bases between. Germline V gene sequence: CDR1 LGHDT, CDR2 YNNKEL (reference sequence). This CDR3 is built from 14 residues.